This is a list of T cell receptor beta chains from one sample in a study of T cells in localized non-small cell lung cancer. Generated by immunoSEQ multiplex PCR, the TCRdb table keeps only in-frame clones and is missing some. The repertoire holds about 15,000 clones, with around 87% as singletons. Sequenced material: peripheral blood mononuclear cells, taken before any cancer treatment. The source of these receptors is a male donor at least 60 years old with stage II lung adenocarcinoma. Each CDR3 is given with its conserved first and last residue. The D gene is left open where the match is weak. Part of the rows lack a size; the others show once, few, many or a class for expanded clones.

clone_size d_call j_call v_call cdr3_nt cdr3_aa
once . TRBJ2-5 TRBV7-8 TGTGCCAGCCGGGAGAGGCAAGAGACCCAGTACTTC CASRERQETQYF
. . TRBJ2-7 TRBV4-1 TGCGCCAGCAGCCAAGAAGCAGGGACACTCTTCTCCGAGCAGTACTTC CASSQEAGTLFSEQYF
. . TRBJ2-3 TRBV5-1 TGCGCCAGCAGCTTGGGCCCGGGATCCACAGATACGCAGTATTTT CASSLGPGSTDTQYF
. TRBD2 TRBJ2-7 TRBV4-1 TGCGCCAGCAGCCAAGATCAGGTCGGGAGGAGGTACGAGCAGTACTTC CASSQDQVGRRYEQYF
. . TRBJ2-7 TRBV19 TGTGCCAGTAGTACTACAGGGTCCTACGAGCAGTACTTC CASSTTGSYEQYF
. . TRBJ1-2 TRBV5-6 TGTGCCAGCAGCTTGGGTCAGAGGGGCTACACCTTC CASSLGQRGYTF
. . TRBJ2-3 TRBV27 TGTGCCAGCAAGGACGGGAATCGAGATACGCAGTATTTT CASKDGNRDTQYF
. TRBD1 TRBJ1-4 TRBV7-9 TGTGCCAGCAGCTCCGAGGACAGGGGGCGTGAAAAACTGTTTTTT CASSSEDRGREKLFF
. . TRBJ2-3 TRBV19 TGTGCCAGTAGTATGGGGGGAACCAGGGATACGCAGTATTTT CASSMGGTRDTQYF
. TRBD1 TRBJ2-5 TRBV14 TGTGCCAGCAGCCGCGACAGGGGGCTCTACCAAGAGACCCAGTACTTC CASSRDRGLYQETQYF
. . TRBJ1-4 TRBV4-1 TGCGCCAGCAGCCAAGGGAGGCTTGGAACTAATGAAAAACTGTTTTTT CASSQGRLGTNEKLFF
. . TRBJ1-5 TRBV6-6 TGTGCCAGCAGCCAAGGGGGTCTCGGACAGCCCCAGCATTTT CASSQGGLGQPQHF
. . TRBJ2-1 TRBV6-5 TGTGCCAGCAGTCCGGGGAATGAGCAGTTCTTC CASSPGNEQFF
once . TRBJ2-7 TRBV10-1 TGCGCCACCTCCCCGGGGTACGGTTACGAGCAGTACTTC CATSPGYGYEQYF
. TRBD1 TRBJ2-7 TRBV19 TGTGCCAGTAGTCCACAGGGGGTCGAGCAGTACTTC CASSPQGVEQYF
. . TRBJ2-3 TRBV4-3 TGCGCCAGCAGCCAGGGTCCTAGCGGCACAGATACGCAGTATTTT CASSQGPSGTDTQYF
. . TRBJ2-5 TRBV6-1 TGTGCCAGCACGATCCTCTTGGACGGAGGGGAGACCCAGTACTTC CASTILLDGGETQYF
few . TRBJ1-5 TRBV7-6 TGTGCCAGCAGCCCAGGGCAGCTCAATCAGCCCCAGCATTTT CASSPGQLNQPQHF
few TRBD2 TRBJ2-7 TRBV19 TGTGCCAGTAGTCCTCAGACTAGCGGGAGTACGGAGCAGTACTTC CASSPQTSGSTEQYF
once TRBD1 TRBJ2-1 TRBV28 TGTGCCAGCAGTCGACAGGGGGAGGATGAGCAGTTCTTC CASSRQGEDEQFF
. . TRBJ2-3 TRBV5-1 TGCGCCAGCAGCTCGTCGAGTCCAGATACGCAGTATTTT CASSSSSPDTQYF
. . TRBJ1-5 TRBV6-6 TGTGCCAGCAGTTCGTCTTCAGGGAACCCAAATCAGCCCCAGCATTTT CASSSSSGNPNQPQHF
once TRBD2 TRBJ2-1 TRBV10-2 TGCGCCAGCAGAGAACTAGCGAATGAGCAGTTCTTC CASRELANEQFF
. . TRBJ2-1 TRBV13 TGTGCCAGCAGCTTAGTGAGCGGTGCGAGGGATGAGCAGTTCTTC CASSLVSGARDEQFF
. TRBD1 TRBJ2-1 TRBV5-1 TGCGCCAGCAGCTTGGGACAGGGGTTTGCAGGGTTAGGGCAGTTCTTC CASSLGQGFAGLGQFF
. . TRBJ2-6 TRBV5-6 TGTGCCAGTCTAGCTACTGGGGCCAACGTCCTGACTTTC CASLATGANVLTF
. . TRBJ1-1 TRBV5-4 TGTGCCAGCAGCTTCGAGGAGGAGGCTTTCTTT CASSFEEEAFF
once TRBD2 TRBJ2-3 TRBV7-8 TGTGCCAGCAGCTCCCCGGGGGGGAGGTTAGAAGATACGCAGTATTTT CASSSPGGRLEDTQYF
. . TRBJ2-3 TRBV29-1 TGCAGCGGTACTGTAGGGGAGGGGGACACAGATACGCAGTATTTT CSGTVGEGDTDTQYF
. . TRBJ2-7 TRBV6-6 TGTGCCAGCAGTTACGAGGGCCCGCGATACGAGCAGTACTTC CASSYEGPRYEQYF
. TRBD1 TRBJ2-3 TRBV10-3 TGTGCCATCAGTGAGCGTTCGACAGGGAGAGATACGCAGTATTTT CAISERSTGRDTQYF